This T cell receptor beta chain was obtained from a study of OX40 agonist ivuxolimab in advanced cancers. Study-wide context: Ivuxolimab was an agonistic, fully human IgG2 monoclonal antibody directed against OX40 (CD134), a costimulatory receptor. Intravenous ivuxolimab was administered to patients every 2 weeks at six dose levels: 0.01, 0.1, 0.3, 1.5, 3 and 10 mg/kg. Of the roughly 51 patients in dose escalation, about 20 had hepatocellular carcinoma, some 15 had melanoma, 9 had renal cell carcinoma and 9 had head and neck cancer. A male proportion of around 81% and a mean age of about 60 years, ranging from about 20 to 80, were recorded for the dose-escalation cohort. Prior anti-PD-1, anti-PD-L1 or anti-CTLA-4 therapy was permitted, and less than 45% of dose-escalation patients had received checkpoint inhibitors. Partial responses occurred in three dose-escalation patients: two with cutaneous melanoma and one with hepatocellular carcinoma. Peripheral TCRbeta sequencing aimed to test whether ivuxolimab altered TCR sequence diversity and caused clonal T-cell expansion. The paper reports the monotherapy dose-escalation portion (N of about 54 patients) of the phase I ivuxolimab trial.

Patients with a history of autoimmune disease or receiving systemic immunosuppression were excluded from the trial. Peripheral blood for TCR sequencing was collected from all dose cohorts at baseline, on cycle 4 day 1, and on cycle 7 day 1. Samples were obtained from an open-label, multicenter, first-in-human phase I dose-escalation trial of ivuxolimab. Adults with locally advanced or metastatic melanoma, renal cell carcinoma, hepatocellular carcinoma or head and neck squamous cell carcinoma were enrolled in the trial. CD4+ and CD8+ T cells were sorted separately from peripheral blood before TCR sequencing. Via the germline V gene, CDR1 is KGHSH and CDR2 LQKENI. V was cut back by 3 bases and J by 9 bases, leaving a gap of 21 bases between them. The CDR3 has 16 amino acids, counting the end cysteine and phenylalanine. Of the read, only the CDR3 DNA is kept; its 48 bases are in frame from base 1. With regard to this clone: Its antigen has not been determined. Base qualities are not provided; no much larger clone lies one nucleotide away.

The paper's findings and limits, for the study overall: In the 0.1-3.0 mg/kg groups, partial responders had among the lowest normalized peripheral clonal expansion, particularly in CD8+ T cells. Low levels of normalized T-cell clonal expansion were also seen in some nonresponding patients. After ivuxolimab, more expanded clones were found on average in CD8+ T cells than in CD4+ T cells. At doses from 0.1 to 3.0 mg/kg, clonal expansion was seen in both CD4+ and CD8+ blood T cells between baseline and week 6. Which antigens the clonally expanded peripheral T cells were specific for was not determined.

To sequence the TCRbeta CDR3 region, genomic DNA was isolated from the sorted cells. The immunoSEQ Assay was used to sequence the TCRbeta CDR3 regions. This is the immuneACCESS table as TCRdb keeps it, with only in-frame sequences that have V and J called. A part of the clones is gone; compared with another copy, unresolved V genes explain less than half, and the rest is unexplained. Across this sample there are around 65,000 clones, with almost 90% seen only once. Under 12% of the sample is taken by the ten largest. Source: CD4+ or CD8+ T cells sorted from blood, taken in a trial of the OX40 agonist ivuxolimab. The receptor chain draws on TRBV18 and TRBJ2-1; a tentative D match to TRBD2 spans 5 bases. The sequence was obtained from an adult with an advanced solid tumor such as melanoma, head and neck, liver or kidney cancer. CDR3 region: CASSPLLEVVAGEQFF. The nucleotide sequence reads TGTGCCAGCTCACCCCTACTAGAGGTCGTCGCCGGTGAGCAGTTCTTC. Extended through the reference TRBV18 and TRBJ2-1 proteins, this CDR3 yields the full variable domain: NAGVMQNPRHLVRRRGQEARLRCSPMKGHSHVYWYRQLPEEGLKFMVYLQKENIIDESGMPKERFSAEFPKEGPSILRIQQVVRGDSAAYFCASSPLLEVVAGEQFFGPGTRLTVL.